What follows is one T cell receptor beta chain and its context. The CDR3 runs to 19 residues. V was trimmed by 7 bases and J by 3 bases, leaving 31 bases between them. Germline CDR1 and CDR2: GTSNPN and SVGIG (reference sequence). The data were taken from a study of blood T cell repertoires in COVID-19. Looking at the study overall: Some COVID-19 samples were acute and others convalescent; all came from the United States, Italy and Spain. T cells, B-cell-depleted T cells, or PBMCs provided the cDNA or gDNA that served as material.

Per the original methods: How many nucleated cells were present was estimated from reference gene primer amplification. Data came from immunoSEQ multiplex PCR; TCRdb stores just in-frame clones and leaves some out. The V and J calls and clone size are taken from that table; D and trimming were inferred from the DNA. The sample includes 120,000 to 150,000 clones, about 86% of them seen just once. The sequenced sample was peripheral blood. The receptor's source is a woman in her fifties or sixties with acute or convalescent COVID-19. This sequence joins TRBV30 and TRBJ1-5; a possible D gene is TRBD1 (6 bases). DNA for the CDR3: TGTGCCTTCCGAGGGGTAGGGAAGACAGGCTCGGGGAACAATCAGCCCCAGCATTTT. Protein product: CAFRGVGKTGSGNNQPQHF.